This TCR beta chain emerged from a study of OX40 agonist ivuxolimab in advanced cancers. Study in general: Head and neck, renal cell, melanoma or hepatocellular carcinoma were the cancers that dose-escalation patients had. Aged about 23 to 90 with a mean of 60 years, they were about 78% male.

The V segment lost 4 bases and the J segment 3 bases; nucleotides outside the gene matches: 13. The germline V gene has CDR1 SGHNT and CDR2 YYREEE (reference sequence). This CDR3 has 17 amino acids. Sequenced by immunoSEQ multiplex PCR; TCRdb stores in-frame clones only, minus some. The data hold approximately 82,000 clones, with 70% to 90% observed a single time. Notes on the study in general: Blood T cells, both CD4+ and CD8+, expanded clonally by week 6 at 0.1 to 3.0 mg/kg. On average, CD8+ T cells showed a greater number of expanded clones than CD4+.

Notes on this clone: The antigen is not known.

Sequences were derived from CD4+ or CD8+ T cells sorted from blood, sampled in a trial of the OX40 agonist ivuxolimab. The sequence came from an adult with an advanced solid tumor such as melanoma, head and neck, liver or kidney cancer. This rearrangement joins TRBV5-4 to TRBJ2-1; 7 nucleotides line up with TRBD2. CDR3 amino acids: CASSTKMGGRFYNEQFF. In nucleotides, the CDR3 is TGTGCCAGCAGCACCAAGATGGGCGGGAGATTCTACAATGAGCAGTTCTTC.